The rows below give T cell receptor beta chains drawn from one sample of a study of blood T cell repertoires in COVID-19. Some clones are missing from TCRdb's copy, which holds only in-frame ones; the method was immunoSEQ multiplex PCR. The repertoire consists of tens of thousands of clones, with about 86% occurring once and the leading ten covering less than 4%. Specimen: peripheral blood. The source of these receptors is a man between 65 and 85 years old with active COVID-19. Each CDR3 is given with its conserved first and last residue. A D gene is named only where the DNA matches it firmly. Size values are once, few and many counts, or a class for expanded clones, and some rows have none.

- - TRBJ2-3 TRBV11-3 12 TGTGCCAGCAGCTCCTCCCAGGCTGCGCAGTATTTT CASSSSQAAQYF
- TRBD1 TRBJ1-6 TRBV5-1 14 TGCGCCAGCTGTCAGGGGGCGGGCGCTTCACCCCTCCACTTT CASCQGAGASPLHF
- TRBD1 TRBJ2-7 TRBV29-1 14 TGCAGCGTTGAACTAGGACAGGGGATAGGGGAGCAGTACTTC CSVELGQGIGEQYF
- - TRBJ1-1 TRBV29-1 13 TGCAGCGCACGGGGGGGTAAAAACACTGAAGCTTTCTTT CSARGGKNTEAFF
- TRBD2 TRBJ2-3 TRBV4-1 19 TGCGCCAGCAGCCAAGGCCCTTGGACTAGTGGACGGGGGGCAGATACGCAGTATTTT CASSQGPWTSGRGADTQYF
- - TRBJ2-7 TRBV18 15 TGTGCCAGCTCACCGCAAGGGGTAGGATCCTACGAGCAGTACTTC CASSPQGVGSYEQYF
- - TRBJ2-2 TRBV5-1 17 TGCGCCAGCAGCTTGGATGGGACACCTCCCGAGGGCGGGGAGCTGTTTTTT CASSLDGTPPEGGELFF
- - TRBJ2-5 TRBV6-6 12 TGTGCCAGCAGTTACTCCCTACCTAACCAGTACTTC CASSYSLPNQYF
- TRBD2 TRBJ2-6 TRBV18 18 TGTGCCAGCTCACCACTAGCGGGAGTTCTCCCTGGGGCCAACGTCCTGACTTTC CASSPLAGVLPGANVLTF
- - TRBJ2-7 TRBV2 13 TGTGCCAGCAGAGGGGGGGGAGTCTACGAGCAGTACTTC CASRGGGVYEQYF
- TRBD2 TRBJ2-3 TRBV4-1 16 TGCGCCAGCAGCCAAGACTGGACTAGCGGGAGGATTGCGCAGTATTTT CASSQDWTSGRIAQYF
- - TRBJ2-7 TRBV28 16 TGTGCCAGCAGTTCCCCATCTCTAGCGACCCCTCGGGGGCAGTACTTC CASSSPSLATPRGQYF
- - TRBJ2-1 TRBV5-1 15 TGCGCCAGCAGCTTTCCACGGGGGTCCTACAATGAGCAGTTCTTC CASSFPRGSYNEQFF
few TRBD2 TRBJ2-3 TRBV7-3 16 TGTGCCAGCAGCTTAGGGCTAGCGGGAGCGGTAGATACGCAGTATTTT CASSLGLAGAVDTQYF
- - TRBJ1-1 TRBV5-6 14 TGTGCCAGCAGCTGGGGGGTTATGAACACTGAAGCTTTCTTT CASSWGVMNTEAFF
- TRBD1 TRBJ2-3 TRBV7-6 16 TGTGCCAGCTCAACCCCAAATGACAGGGGGTGGGATACGCAGTATTTT CASSTPNDRGWDTQYF
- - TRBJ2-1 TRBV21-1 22 TGTGCCAGCAGCAAAGTACCCCGGACTAGCGGGAGCCCGGGGGCTCCCTACAATGAGCAGTTCTTC CASSKVPRTSGSPGAPYNEQFF
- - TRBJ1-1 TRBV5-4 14 TGTGCCAGCAGCCGAGCGGGGCTGAACACTGAAGCTTTCTTT CASSRAGLNTEAFF
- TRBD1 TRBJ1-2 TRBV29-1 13 TGCAGCGTTGATGGGACAGCTAACTATGGCTACACCTTC CSVDGTANYGYTF
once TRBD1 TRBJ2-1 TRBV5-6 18 TGTGCCAGCAGCCCGATCCTGCAGGGGGCGAAAACCTACAATGAGCAGTTCTTC CASSPILQGAKTYNEQFF
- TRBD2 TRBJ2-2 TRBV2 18 TGTGCCAGCAGTGATTGGGCTAGCGGGAGGGCCGGGACCGGGGAGCTGTTTTTT CASSDWASGRAGTGELFF
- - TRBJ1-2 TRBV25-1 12 TGTGCCAGCCAGACAGTGGGCTATGGCTACACCTTC CASQTVGYGYTF
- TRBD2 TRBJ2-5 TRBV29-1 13 TGCAGCGTTGGTGCTAGCGGGCAAGAGACCCAGTACTTC CSVGASGQETQYF
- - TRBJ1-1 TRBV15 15 TGTGCCACCAGCAGCCCCGGGACATCTGTTGCTGAAGCTTTCTTT CATSSPGTSVAEAFF
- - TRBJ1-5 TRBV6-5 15 TGTGCCAGCAGTCCACGGGGGGCTGGCAATCAGCCCCAGCATTTT CASSPRGAGNQPQHF
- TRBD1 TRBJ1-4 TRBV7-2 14 TGTGCCAGCAGCAAGACAGGGCCTAATGAAAAACTGTTTTTT CASSKTGPNEKLFF
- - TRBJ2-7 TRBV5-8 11 TGTGCCAGCAGCTTCCATCAAATGCAGTACTTC CASSFHQMQYF
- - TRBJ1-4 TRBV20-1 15 TGCAGTGCTAGTCCTACCGGGCCTCGGGGTGAAAAACTGTTTTTT CSASPTGPRGEKLFF
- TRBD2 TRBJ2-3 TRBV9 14 TGTGCCAGCAGCCCGGGGGGAGGCCCCGATACGCAGTATTTT CASSPGGGPDTQYF
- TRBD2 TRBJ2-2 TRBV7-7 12 TGTGCTAGCGGGGGGTCACCCGGGGAGCTGTTTTTT CASGGSPGELFF
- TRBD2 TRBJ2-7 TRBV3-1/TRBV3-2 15 TGTGCCAGCAGCCAAGGCCCTGGGGGAGGGGCCGAGCAGTACTTC CASSQGPGGGAEQYF
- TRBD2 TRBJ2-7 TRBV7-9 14 TGTGCCAGCAGCGGGGGGACTAGCGGCTACGAGCAGTACTTC CASSGGTSGYEQYF
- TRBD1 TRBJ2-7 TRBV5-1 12 TGCGCCAGCAGCCCCGGACAGGGGGTTGCGTACTTC CASSPGQGVAYF
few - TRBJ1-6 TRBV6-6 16 TGTGCCAGCAGCTCCCCGGAGTTGGCGCCTAATTCACCCCTCCACTTT CASSSPELAPNSPLHF
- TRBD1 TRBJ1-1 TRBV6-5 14 TGTGCCAGCAGTTACCCGGGACAGGGGGCTGAAGCTTTCTTT CASSYPGQGAEAFF
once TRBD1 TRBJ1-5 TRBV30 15 TGTGCCTGGAGTGGGGACAGGGGTTTCAATCAGCCCCAGCATTTT CAWSGDRGFNQPQHF
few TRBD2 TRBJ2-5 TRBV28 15 TGTGCCAGCAGTCCCCGACGACTAGCGGAAGAGACCCAGTACTTC CASSPRRLAEETQYF
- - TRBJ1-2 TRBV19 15 TGTGCCAGTAGTATCCCCCCAGGGGTCGGCGATGGCTACACCTTC CASSIPPGVGDGYTF